These 21 T cell receptor beta chains share one sample of origin, sequenced in a study of T cells in localized non-small cell lung cancer. Method: immunoSEQ multiplex PCR; TCRdb's copy keeps in-frame clones and lacks some. The profile shows approximately 22,000 clones, about 88% of them singletons. The sequencing here drew on PBMCs, taken before any cancer treatment. The receptors originated from a man between 40 and 70 years old with stage II squamous cell lung carcinoma.

This clone was seen only once. V usage is TRBV6-5 and J usage is TRBJ2-3; TRBD1 agrees at 9 bases. The CDR3 runs to 15 residues. Germline CDR1 and CDR2: MNHEY and SVGAGI. With 2 bases clipped from V and 6 bases from J, the junction kept 6 bases outside the gene matches. The CDR3, as DNA: TGTGCCAGCAGTTACCGGGACAGGGTGAGGGATACGCAGTATTTT. It encodes CASSYRDRVRDTQYF.

The chain recombines TRBV10-3 with TRBJ2-3; D may be TRBD1 (6 bases). CDR3 size: 16 residues. Germline V gives CDR1 ENHRY, CDR2 SYGVKD. V was cut by 3 bases and J by 0 bases, with 13 bases left in between. The chain's CDR3 is CAISDLSTGSTDTQYF. The CDR3 coding sequence is TGTGCCATCAGTGACCTTTCGACAGGCAGCACAGATACGCAGTATTTT.

The genes are TRBV5-1 and TRBJ1-2, with 7 bases fitting TRBD1. The CDR3 extends over 13 amino acids. V trimming: 4 bases; J trimming: 2 bases; junction bases outside the gene matches: 2. Germline-derived CDR1 and CDR2 are SGHRS and YFSETQ. CDR3 loop: CASSRDRNYGYTF. CDR3 in DNA: TGCGCCAGCAGCCGGGACAGAAACTATGGCTACACCTTC.

The chain recombines TRBV18 with TRBJ1-4, with D possibly being TRBD1 (6 bases). This CDR3 is built from 17 residues. Germline CDR1 KGHSH, CDR2 LQKENI. The V end lost 3 bases, the J end lost 0 bases, and 14 bases lay between the germline ends. The CDR3 nucleotides read TGTGCCAGCTCACCGGGGGGGGGCCCCGCAACTAATGAAAAACTGTTTTTT. Translation: CASSPGGGPATNEKLFF.

V and J are TRBV7-2 and TRBJ2-7, with D perhaps being TRBD1 or TRBD2 (5 bases each). V was pared by 5 bases and J by 1 base, with 12 bases between. CDR3 length: 14 amino acids. The germline gives CDR1 SGHTA, CDR2 FQGNSA. The DNA for the CDR3 is TGTGCCAGCAGCCCGTCGTGGGGGTCCTACGAGCAGTACTTC. Amino acids: CASSPSWGSYEQYF.

The rearrangement joins TRBV11-2 to TRBJ2-4; 10 bases map to TRBD2. J lost 6 bases, V lost 3 bases, and 5 bases had no gene match. The CDR3 spans 15 residues. Per the germline V gene, CDR1 is SGHAT and CDR2 is FQNNGV. The CDR3 sequence is CASSLSGRAGNIQYF. The CDR3 DNA sequence: TGTGCCAGCAGCTTGAGCGGGAGGGCCGGAAACATTCAGTACTTC.

The chain employs TRBV28 and TRBJ1-3; tentatively, D is TRBD1 (6 bases). There are 14 residues in the CDR3. V lost 6 bases, J lost 3 bases, and 12 bases lay in between. Germline V CDR1 and CDR2: MDHEN, SYDVKM. The CDR3 sequence: CASRRPGHGNTIYF. The CDR3, as DNA: TGTGCCAGCAGACGGCCGGGACATGGAAACACCATATATTTT.

The CDR3 coding sequence is TGTGCCAGCAGCTGGACAGGGATCACTGAAGCTTTCTTT. Encoded protein: CASSWTGITEAFF. The rearrangement links TRBV11-2 to TRBJ1-1; 8 nucleotides align to TRBD1. The CDR3 sequence is 13 residues long. CDR1 SGHAT and CDR2 FQNNGV come from the germline V gene. V lost 4 bases, J lost 4 bases, and 2 bases stayed unmatched.

The chain is built from TRBV6-5 and TRBJ1-2; no reliable D call. Germline CDR1 is MNHEY and CDR2 is SVGAGI. This CDR3 region has 15 residues. Trimming cost V 5 bases and J 4 bases, with 17 bases left between them. The CDR3 bases are TGTGCCAGCAGTCAAGGTTTGGAAAAGACCTATGGCTACACCTTC. It encodes CASSQGLEKTYGYTF.

This clone appeared once. This chain joins TRBV6-1 and TRBJ2-5, with 8 bases lining up with TRBD2. The CDR3 is made up of 14 amino acids. Germline assignment: CDR1 MNHNS and CDR2 SASEGT. V shed 10 bases and J 4 bases; nucleotides not matched to a gene: 11. Here the CDR3 reads CATSGGGLPETQYF. CDR3 DNA: TGTGCCACCTCGGGAGGGGGTCTCCCAGAGACCCAGTACTTC.

This rearrangement joins TRBV6-5 to TRBJ1-2; perhaps TRBD1 as D (6 bases). CDR1 is MNHEY, CDR2 SVGAGI, per germline. V was trimmed by 0 bases and J by 4 bases, leaving 9 bases between them. The CDR3 consists of 14 residues. The CDR3 here is CASSYSQGSYGYTF. The CDR3 DNA reads as TGTGCCAGCAGTTACTCGCAGGGGAGCTATGGCTACACCTTC.

This sequence joins TRBV25-1 and TRBJ1-1; unclear D gene. V was clipped by 5 bases and J by 3 bases, with 7 bases between them. From germline, CDR1 is MGHDK and CDR2 SYGVNS. The CDR3 is made up of 12 amino acids. The CDR3 loop is CASSPKDTEAFF. The CDR3 bases are TGTGCCAGCAGTCCCAAGGACACTGAAGCTTTCTTT.

V gene TRBV7-8 combines with J gene TRBJ1-1; TRBD1 agrees at 7 bases. The CDR3 contains 21 residues. Trimming at V came to 2 bases and at J to 7 bases, leaving 28 bases not matched to a gene. The germline V gene encodes CDR1 SGHVS and CDR2 FQNEAQ. CDR3 in DNA: TGTGCCAGCAGCTTAATCGGACCCGGCGGGAACAGGGGAAAAGGATTCGGTGAAGCTTTCTTT. Protein sequence: CASSLIGPGGNRGKGFGEAFF.

This CDR3 is CASSDGIAGLDEQYF. CDR3 nucleotides: TGTGCCAGCAGTGACGGAATAGCTGGCTTAGACGAGCAGTACTTC. The chain links TRBV6-4 to TRBJ2-7; unclear D gene. The germline CDR1 and CDR2 sequences are MRHNA and SNTAGT. This CDR3 is 15 amino acids long. The ends were cut back, 2 bases at V and 5 bases at J, with 16 bases in the middle.

The V and J genes are TRBV5-8 and TRBJ1-2, with unresolved D. This CDR3 is 13 amino acids long. Germline loops: CDR1 SGHTS, CDR2 YDEGEE. V lost 0 bases and J lost 4, with 7 bases in between. CDR3 residues: CASSLERSYGYTF. CDR3 sequence (DNA): TGTGCCAGCAGCTTGGAAAGGAGCTATGGCTACACCTTC.

The V and J genes are TRBV28 and TRBJ2-1; TRBD2 agrees at 7 bases. This CDR3 spans 13 amino acids. V gave up 6 bases and J gave up 4 bases; unmatched junction bases: 3. The germline CDR1 and CDR2 sequences are MDHEN and SYDVKM. The CDR3 protein is CASSGLDYNEQFF. DNA for the CDR3: TGTGCCAGCAGCGGACTAGATTACAATGAGCAGTTCTTC. The variable domain in full, with the rest retrieved from reference TRBV28 and TRBJ2-1, is DVKVTQSSRYLVKRTGEKVFLECVQDMDHENMFWYRQDPGLGLRLIYFSYDVKMKEKGDIPEGYSVSREKKERFSLILESASTNQTSMYLCASSGLDYNEQFFGPGTRLTVL.

The chain recombines TRBV28 with TRBJ1-4; maybe TRBD1 (6 bases). The CDR3 spans 14 residues. Germline CDR1 reads MDHEN; CDR2 reads SYDVKM. Trimming took 6 bases from V and 7 from J, leaving 15 bases between them. The CDR3 DNA follows: TGTGCCAGCAGCACAGGGCCCCTCCCTGAAAAACTGTTTTTT. Translating gives CASSTGPLPEKLFF.

The V call is TRBV4-1, the J call TRBJ1-1; 7 nucleotides line up with TRBD1. V was clipped by 0 bases and J by 3 bases; unmatched bases: 4. CDR3 length: 15 amino acids. Germline V gene sequence: CDR1 MGHRA, CDR2 YSYEKL. The CDR3 region is CASSQESQGYTEAFF. The CDR3 bases are TGCGCCAGCAGCCAAGAATCACAGGGGTACACTGAAGCTTTCTTT.

This sequence joins TRBV2 and TRBJ1-1; D gene ambiguous. Germline assignment: CDR1 SNHLY and CDR2 FYNNEI. The CDR3 has 12 amino acids. Deletions cut 5 bases from V and 4 bases from J, with 8 bases between. In DNA, the CDR3 is TGTGCCAGCAGTTCGGTCCTCACTGAAGCTTTCTTT. It translates to CASSSVLTEAFF.

The chain uses TRBV19 and TRBJ2-4; D not certain. Germline V gene sequence: CDR1 LNHDA, CDR2 SQIVND (reference sequence). The CDR3 length is 14 residues. Trimming pared 4 bases from V and 0 bases from J, leaving 7 bases between. The CDR3 loop reads CASSTGVAKNIQYF. CDR3 nucleotides: TGTGCCAGTAGTACTGGCGTAGCCAAAAACATTCAGTACTTC.

The rearrangement uses TRBV11-2 and TRBJ2-7; possibly TRBD1 or TRBD2 for D (5 bases each). The CDR3 totals 14 residues. CDR1 is SGHAT, CDR2 FQNNGV, per germline. V lost 11 bases and J 2 bases, leaving 19 bases between the germline ends. DNA of the CDR3: TGTGCCTCCTCCCGGGGCGGGCCGCCCTACGAGCAGTACTTC. Its translation: CASSRGGPPYEQYF.